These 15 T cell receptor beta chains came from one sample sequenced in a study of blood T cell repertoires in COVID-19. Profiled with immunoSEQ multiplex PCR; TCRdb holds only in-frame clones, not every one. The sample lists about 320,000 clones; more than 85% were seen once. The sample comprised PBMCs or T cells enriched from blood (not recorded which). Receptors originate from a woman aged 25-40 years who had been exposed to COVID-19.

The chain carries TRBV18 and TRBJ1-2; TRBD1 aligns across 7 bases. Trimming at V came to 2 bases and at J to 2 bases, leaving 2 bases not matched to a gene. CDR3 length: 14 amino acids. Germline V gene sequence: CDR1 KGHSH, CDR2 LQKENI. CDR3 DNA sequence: TGTGCCAGCTCACCAGGACAGGAAAACTATGGCTACACCTTC. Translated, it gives CASSPGQENYGYTF.

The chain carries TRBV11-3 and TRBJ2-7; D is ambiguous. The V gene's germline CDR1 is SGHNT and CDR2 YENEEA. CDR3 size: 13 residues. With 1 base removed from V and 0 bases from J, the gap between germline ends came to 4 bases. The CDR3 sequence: CASSLGSSYEQYF. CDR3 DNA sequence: TGTGCCAGCAGCTTAGGGAGCTCCTACGAGCAGTACTTC.

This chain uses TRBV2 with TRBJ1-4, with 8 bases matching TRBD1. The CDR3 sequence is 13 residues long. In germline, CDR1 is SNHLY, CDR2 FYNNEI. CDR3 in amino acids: CVSRGRGREKLFF. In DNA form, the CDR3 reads TGTGTCTCGAGAGGCAGGGGGCGGGAAAAACTGTTTTTT.

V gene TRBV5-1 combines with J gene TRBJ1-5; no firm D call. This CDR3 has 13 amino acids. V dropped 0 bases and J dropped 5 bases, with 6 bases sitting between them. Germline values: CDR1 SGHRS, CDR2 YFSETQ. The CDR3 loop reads CASSLDSDQPQHF. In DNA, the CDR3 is TGCGCCAGCAGCTTGGACAGTGATCAGCCCCAGCATTTT.

The CDR3 is CATSRDHLGGWNTEAFF. The DNA of the CDR3 is TGTGCCACCAGCAGAGATCATTTGGGGGGATGGAACACTGAAGCTTTCTTT. V gene TRBV15 combines with J gene TRBJ1-1; possible D gene TRBD1, 5 bases. CDR1 LNHNV and CDR2 YYDKDF come from the germline V gene (reference sequence). The V end was cut by 0 bases, the J end by 1 base, with 15 bases between. The CDR3 consists of 17 residues.

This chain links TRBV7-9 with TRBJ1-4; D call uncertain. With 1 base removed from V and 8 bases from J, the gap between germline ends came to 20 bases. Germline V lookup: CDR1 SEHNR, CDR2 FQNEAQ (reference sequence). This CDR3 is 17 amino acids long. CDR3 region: CASSLGPHREEEEKLFF. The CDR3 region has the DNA TGTGCCAGCAGCTTAGGACCCCACCGGGAGGAGGAGGAAAAACTGTTTTTT.

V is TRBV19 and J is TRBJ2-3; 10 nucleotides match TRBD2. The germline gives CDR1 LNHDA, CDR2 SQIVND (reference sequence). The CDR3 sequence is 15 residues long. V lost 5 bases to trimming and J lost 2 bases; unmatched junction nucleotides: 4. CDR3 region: CASSDSGGITDTQYF. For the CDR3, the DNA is TGTGCCAGTAGTGATAGCGGGGGGATCACAGATACGCAGTATTTT. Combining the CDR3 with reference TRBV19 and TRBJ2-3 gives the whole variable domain DGGITQSPKYLFRKEGQNVTLSCEQNLNHDAMYWYRQDPGQGLRLIYYSQIVNDFQKGDIAEGYSVSREKKESFPLTVTSAQKNPTAFYLCASSDSGGITDTQYFGPGTRLTVL.

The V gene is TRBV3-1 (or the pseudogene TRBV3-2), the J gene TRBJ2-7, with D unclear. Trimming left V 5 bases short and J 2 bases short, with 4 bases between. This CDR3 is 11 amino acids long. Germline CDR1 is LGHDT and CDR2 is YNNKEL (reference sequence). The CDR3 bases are TGTGCCAGCAGCGCGCCCTACGAGCAGTACTTC. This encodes CASSAPYEQYF.

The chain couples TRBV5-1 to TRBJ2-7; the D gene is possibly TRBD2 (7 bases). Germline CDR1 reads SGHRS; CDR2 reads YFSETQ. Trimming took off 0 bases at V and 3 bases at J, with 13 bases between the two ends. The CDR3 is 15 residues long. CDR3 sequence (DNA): TGCGCCAGCAGCTTGGATCGGGGGGCTCACTACGAGCAGTACTTC. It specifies CASSLDRGAHYEQYF. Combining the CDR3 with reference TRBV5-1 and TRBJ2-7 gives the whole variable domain KAGVTQTPRYLIKTRGQQVTLSCSPISGHRSVSWYQQTPGQGLQFLFEYFSETQRNKGNFPGRFSGRQFSNSRSEMNVSTLELGDSALYLCASSLDRGAHYEQYFGPGTRLTVT.

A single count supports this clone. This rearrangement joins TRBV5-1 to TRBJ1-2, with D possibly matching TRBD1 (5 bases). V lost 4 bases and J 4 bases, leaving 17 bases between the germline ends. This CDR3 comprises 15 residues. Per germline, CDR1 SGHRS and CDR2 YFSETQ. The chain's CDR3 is CASSTGELNFYGYTF. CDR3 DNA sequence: TGCGCCAGCAGCACGGGGGAGCTAAATTTCTATGGCTACACCTTC.

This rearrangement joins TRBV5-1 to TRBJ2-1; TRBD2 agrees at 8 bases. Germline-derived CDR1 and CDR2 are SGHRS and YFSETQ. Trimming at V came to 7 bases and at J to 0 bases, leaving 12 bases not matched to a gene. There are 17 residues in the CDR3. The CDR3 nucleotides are TGCGCCAGCCGCCCTGAGCGGGGGTCGAGCTCCTACAATGAGCAGTTCTTC. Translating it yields CASRPERGSSSYNEQFF.

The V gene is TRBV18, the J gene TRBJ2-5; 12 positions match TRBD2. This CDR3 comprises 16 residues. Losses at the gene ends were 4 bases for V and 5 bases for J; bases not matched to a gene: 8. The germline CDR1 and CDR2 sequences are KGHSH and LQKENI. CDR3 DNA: TGTGCCAGCTCACTAACTAGCGGGGGGCCTGGCGAGACCCAGTACTTC. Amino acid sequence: CASSLTSGGPGETQYF. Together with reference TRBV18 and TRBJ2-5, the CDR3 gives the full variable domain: NAGVMQNPRHLVRRRGQEARLRCSPMKGHSHVYWYRQLPEEGLKFMVYLQKENIIDESGMPKERFSAEFPKEGPSILRIQQVVRGDSAAYFCASSLTSGGPGETQYFGPGTRLLVL.

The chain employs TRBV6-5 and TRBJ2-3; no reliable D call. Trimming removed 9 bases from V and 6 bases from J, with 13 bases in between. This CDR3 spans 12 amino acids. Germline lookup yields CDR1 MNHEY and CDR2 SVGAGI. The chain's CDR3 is CASLSPGDTQYF. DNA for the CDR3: TGTGCCAGTCTATCACCAGGTGATACGCAGTATTTT.

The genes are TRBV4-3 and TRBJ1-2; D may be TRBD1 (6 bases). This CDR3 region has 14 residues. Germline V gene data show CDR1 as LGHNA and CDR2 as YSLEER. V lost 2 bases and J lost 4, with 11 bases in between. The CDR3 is CASSQSLRGYGYTF. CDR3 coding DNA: TGCGCCAGCAGCCAAAGTCTCAGGGGCTATGGCTACACCTTC.

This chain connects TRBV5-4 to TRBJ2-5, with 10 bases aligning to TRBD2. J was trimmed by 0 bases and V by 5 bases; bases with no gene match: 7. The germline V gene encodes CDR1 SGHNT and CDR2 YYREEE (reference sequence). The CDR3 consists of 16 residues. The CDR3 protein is CASSPFSGGYQETQYF. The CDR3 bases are TGTGCCAGCAGTCCCTTTAGCGGGGGGTACCAAGAGACCCAGTACTTC.